A single T cell receptor (beta chain) is shown here with its context. Its matching antigen is unknown. Time point indicated: persistent/refractory GD, antithyroid drugs over 5 years with positive TRAb. Isolated PBMC RNA provided the starting material for the TCR library. iRepertoire HTBI primers and Arm-PCR of CDR3 regions built TCR beta libraries. Each CDR3 protein is one row after TCRdb ran MiXCR on the multiplex PCR reads. The sample lists about 660,000 distinct CDR3 sequences; approximately 29% were seen once. The data were obtained in a study of regulatory T cells in long-lasting Graves disease. Study-level findings and limits: Persistent Graves' patients showed a TCR diversity that was lower than that of newly diagnosed ones.

The germline gives CDR1 MNHNS, CDR2 SASEGT. The J segment lost 7 bases and the V segment lost 5 bases, leaving 9 bases of the junction unmatched. This CDR3 contains 16 residues. This receptor was identified in a female donor with Graves disease. V usage is TRBV6-1 and J usage is TRBJ2-1; 12 bases line up with TRBD2. The sample in question was peripheral blood mononuclear cells (PBMCs), obtained when the disease was refractory, from a patient treated with antithyroid drugs. This CDR3 reads CASSTLAGGPGNEQFF. As DNA, the CDR3 is TGTGCCAGCAGTACCCTAGCGGGAGGGCCGGGGAATGAGCAGTTCTTC.